This passage covers 27 T cell receptor beta chains from one sample sequenced in a study of CXCR3-negative and CXCR3-positive naive CD8 T cells. Study conclusions and caveats: For CXCR3-positive naive cells, TRB CDR3s were more hydrophobic than those of CXCR3-negative naive cells.

These TCRs' antigens remain unknown. TRB cDNA libraries were made by UMI-labeled 5' RACE. TCRdb re-analyzed the 5' RACE reads; it lists each CDR3 protein once, without DNA. There are 150,000 or so distinct CDR3 sequences in the sample, with 0.49% held by the top ten. Sequences were obtained from naive CXCR3+ CD8+ T cells from blood. This sample's subset: CD45RO-CCR7+CD27+CD95- naive CD8+ T cells expressing CXCR3 (TNR3+). Receptor source: a human donor in good health. Some clones in this sample may be carry-over from other donors' samples.

The chain uses TRBV7-9 and TRBJ2-5; TCRdb's D call of TRBD1 is untestable without DNA. Germline V gene lookup returns CDR1 SEHNR and CDR2 FQNEAQ (reference sequence). CDR3 length: 15 amino acids. The CDR3 spells CASFRRTGGRETQYF. Based on the CDR3 plus reference TRBV7-9 and TRBJ2-5, the full variable domain is DTGVSQNPRHKITKRGQNVTFRCDPISEHNRLYWYRQTLGQGPEFLTYFQNEAQLEKSRLLSDRFSAERPKGSFSTLEIQRTEQGDSAMYLCASFRRTGGRETQYFGPGTRLLVL.

The rearrangement uses TRBV6-5 and TRBJ2-1; TCRdb selects TRBD2, and the lack of DNA leaves this call unchecked. CDR3 size: 14 residues. Germline assignment: CDR1 MNHEY and CDR2 SVGAGI. The CDR3 here is CASSPWEAYNEQFF.

J is TRBJ2-2 and V is TRBV10-3; absent DNA, TCRdb's TRBD2 call cannot be checked. The germline V gene encodes CDR1 ENHRY and CDR2 SYGVKD. This CDR3 has 16 residues. The CDR3 protein is CAISESKRAYTGELFF.

The chain has TRBV4-2 and TRBJ2-3; lacking DNA, the TRBD2 call made by TCRdb goes unchecked. This CDR3 comprises 15 residues. The V gene's germline CDR1 is LGHNA and CDR2 YNFKEQ. CDR3 amino acids: CASSRGGGAEDTQYF.

The chain recombines TRBV21-1 with TRBJ2-2; no DNA is available, so the TRBD1 call from TCRdb remains unchecked. TRBV21-1 is assigned pseudogene status. The CDR3 has 14 residues. The CDR3 region is CASSRDRVTGELFF.

The genes are TRBV7-9 and TRBJ2-1; TCRdb proposes TRBD1, but this gene call is untestable without DNA. This CDR3 region has 16 residues. Germline CDR1 is SEHNR and CDR2 is FQNEAQ (reference sequence). CDR3 loop: CASSPTGFAVFNEQFF.

The chain couples TRBV11-2 to TRBJ2-7; the TRBD1 assignment by TCRdb is unverifiable without DNA. Germline loops: CDR1 SGHAT, CDR2 FQNNGV. CDR3 length: 17 amino acids. Here the CDR3 reads CASSFQDNRDMGYEQYF.

The chain recombines TRBV29-1 with TRBJ1-3. This CDR3 has 11 residues. Germline CDR1 reads SQVTM; CDR2 reads ANQGSEA. CDR3 sequence reads: CSVVGGNTIYF.

This sequence joins TRBV27 and TRBJ2-7; TCRdb's D call of TRBD2 is untestable without DNA. There are 18 residues in the CDR3. Germline loops: CDR1 MNHEY, CDR2 SMNVEV (reference sequence). CDR3 residues: CASSLFGGLAHVSYEQYF.

Here the CDR3 reads CSARWGSGDTQYF. The chain employs TRBV20-1 and TRBJ2-3; with no DNA, the TCRdb D assignment of TRBD1 cannot be verified. This CDR3 contains 13 residues. Germline CDR1 DFQATT, CDR2 SNEGSKA (reference sequence).

J is TRBJ1-1 and V is TRBV10-3. This CDR3 has 13 residues. The V gene's germline CDR1 is ENHRY and CDR2 SYGVKD. The CDR3 loop is CAIRLDKNTEAFF.

The V gene is TRBV2, the J gene TRBJ2-1; TCRdb designates TRBD1, a call that cannot be tested without DNA. Germline V gene lookup returns CDR1 SNHLY and CDR2 FYNNEI. The CDR3 sequence is 13 residues long. The CDR3 protein is CASREDRGNEQFF.

V and J are TRBV4-1 and TRBJ1-2. This CDR3 region has 15 residues. CDR1 is MGHRA and CDR2 is YSYEKL in the germline V gene. The CDR3 loop is CASSQVIAADYGYTF.

The genes are TRBV5-1 and TRBJ2-2; TCRdb gives TRBD1 as the D gene, but with no DNA this cannot be confirmed. The CDR3 spans 16 residues. CDR1 and CDR2 (germline): SGHRS, YFSETQ. The CDR3 reads CASSPGQGINTGELFF.

This rearrangement joins TRBV19 to TRBJ2-7; TCRdb gives TRBD1 as the D gene, but with no DNA this cannot be confirmed. Germline loops: CDR1 LNHDA, CDR2 SQIVND (reference sequence). The CDR3 extends over 12 amino acids. The CDR3 loop reads CASADRPYEQYF.

V gene TRBV7-8 combines with J gene TRBJ1-4; TCRdb outputs TRBD1, but without DNA this stays unchecked. The length of the CDR3 is 13 residues. CDR1 is SGHVS, CDR2 FQNEAQ, per germline. CDR3 protein: CASSVRPGTRRFF.

This sequence joins TRBV27 and TRBJ2-5; TCRdb designates TRBD1, a call that cannot be tested without DNA. The CDR3 runs 14 residues. CDR1 and CDR2 from the germline V gene are MNHEY and SMNVEV (reference sequence). The CDR3: CASRHHSGEETQYF.

The rearrangement uses TRBV28 and TRBJ2-1; TCRdb's assignment of TRBD1 cannot be checked, as there is no DNA. The length of the CDR3 is 13 residues. Germline loops: CDR1 MDHEN, CDR2 SYDVKM. The CDR3 loop is CASSLTGWDEQFF.

V gene TRBV27 combines with J gene TRBJ1-5. Germline assignment: CDR1 MNHEY and CDR2 SMNVEV (reference sequence). This CDR3 comprises 14 residues. The CDR3: CASSLSGQYQPQHF.

This chain links TRBV15 with TRBJ1-2; TCRdb's assignment of TRBD1 cannot be checked, as there is no DNA. This CDR3 spans 14 amino acids. CDR1 and CDR2 from the germline V gene are LNHNV and YYDKDF (reference sequence). The chain's CDR3 is CATSRTGVYSGYTF.

The chain employs TRBV27 and TRBJ2-6; TCRdb names TRBD2, which stays unverified in the absence of DNA. Germline values: CDR1 MNHEY, CDR2 SMNVEV (reference sequence). This CDR3 spans 19 amino acids. The CDR3 spells CASSSALGLAGSGANVLTF.

The CDR3 is CASGGLAGGDEQYF. The rearrangement joins TRBV5-1 to TRBJ2-7; the D call of TRBD2 rests on TCRdb alone, since no DNA is present to check it. Germline-derived CDR1 and CDR2 are SGHRS and YFSETQ. This CDR3 is built from 14 residues.

This sequence joins TRBV12-3 or TRBV12-4 and TRBJ2-7; the D call from TCRdb, TRBD1, cannot be confirmed without DNA. CDR3 length: 14 residues. This chain's CDR3 is CASSFPDASYEQYF.

The genes are TRBV28 and TRBJ2-3; as DNA is missing, the TRBD1 call by TCRdb cannot be tested. This CDR3 is built from 16 residues. Germline V gives CDR1 MDHEN, CDR2 SYDVKM. The CDR3 here is CASSLRGRSHTDTQYF.

The chain uses TRBV28 and TRBJ2-7. The CDR3 sequence is 13 residues long. The germline CDR1 and CDR2 sequences are MDHEN and SYDVKM. CDR3 protein: CASSLGKWGEQYF.

This CDR3 is CASSPLVSSGELFF. V gene TRBV7-2 combines with J gene TRBJ2-2; TCRdb lists TRBD1, though no DNA is available to test this call. CDR3 length equals 14 residues. From germline, CDR1 is SGHTA and CDR2 FQGNSA.

This chain connects TRBV15 to TRBJ2-3; the TCRdb call, TRBD2, lacks DNA for checking. CDR1 and CDR2 (germline): LNHNV, YYDKDF (reference sequence). This CDR3 contains 13 residues. The CDR3 loop reads CATSQRGADTQYF.